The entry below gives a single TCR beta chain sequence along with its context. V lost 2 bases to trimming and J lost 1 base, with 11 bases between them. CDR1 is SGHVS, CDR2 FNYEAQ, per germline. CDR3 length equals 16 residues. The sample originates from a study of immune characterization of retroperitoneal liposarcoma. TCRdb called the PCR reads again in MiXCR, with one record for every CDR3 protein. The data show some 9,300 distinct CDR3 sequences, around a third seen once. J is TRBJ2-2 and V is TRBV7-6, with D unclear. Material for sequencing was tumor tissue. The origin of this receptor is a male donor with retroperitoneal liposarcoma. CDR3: CASSLQVGKNTGELFF. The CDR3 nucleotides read TGTGCCAGCAGCTTACAGGTGGGGAAGAACACCGGGGAGCTGTTTTTT.